This entry describes one T cell receptor (beta chain). What it binds is unknown. The CDR3 totals 14 residues. V lost 3 bases to trimming and J lost 4 bases; unmatched junction nucleotides: 5. The V gene's germline CDR1 is MNHNS and CDR2 SASEGT. RNA transcripts gave rise to amplified TCR beta CDR3 regions. TCR CDR3 regions were first amplified by RT-PCR with HTBI primers. TCRdb recomputed calls from the multiplex PCR reads with MiXCR, one row per CDR3 protein. The profile shows roughly 580,000 distinct CDR3 sequences, about half of them singletons. This specimen belongs to a study of T cells in Graves' hyperthyroidism and ophthalmopathy. Study-wide points: Most clonotypes expanded in the thyroid (above 0.001) were also present in blood. Ophthalmopathy, as predicted by the model, came a median around 6.7 months after the prediction.

Newly diagnosed patients aged 18 to 65 had hyperthyroidism of under 2 months' duration. Researchers barred patients who had uncontrolled infection, other autoimmune disease, pregnancy or lactation. The origin of this receptor is a woman aged 18-29 years with Graves' hyperthyroidism. Sequencing was performed on peripheral blood or thyroid tissue (not recorded which). This chain joins TRBV6-1 and TRBJ1-2, with 7 bases lining up with TRBD1. DNA of the CDR3: TGTGCCAGCAGTGACCCTGGACAGGTCTATGGCTACACCTTC. Protein product: CASSDPGQVYGYTF.